This entry lists 20 T cell receptor beta chains sequenced from one sample in a study of T cell responses to AZD1222 COVID-19 vaccine. TCRdb's copy holds only in-frame clones and misses some; the assay was immunoSEQ multiplex PCR. This table has some 140,000 clones, around 90% appearing once. Material: peripheral blood, obtained on day 0 of AZD1222 vaccination. The origin of the receptors is an adult in good health.

CDR3 sequence reads: CASTPTGDGQPQHF. CDR3 DNA sequence: TGTGCCAGCACCCCTACAGGGGACGGACAGCCCCAGCATTTT. This rearrangement joins TRBV6-5 to TRBJ1-5, with TRBD1 identical over 7 bases. The ends lost 7 bases at V and 7 bases at J; junction bases unmatched: 10. The CDR3 sequence is 14 residues long. The germline gives CDR1 MNHEY, CDR2 SVGAGI.

V usage is TRBV19 and J usage is TRBJ1-5, with TRBD1 matching 10 bases. Germline CDR1 is LNHDA and CDR2 is SQIVND (reference sequence). Trimming removed 7 bases from V and 1 base from J; junction bases left unmatched: 7. This CDR3 spans 16 amino acids. This CDR3 reads CASKGQGLLSNQPQHF. The CDR3 bases are TGTGCCAGTAAGGGACAGGGGTTACTAAGCAATCAGCCCCAGCATTTT.

V usage is TRBV7-3 and J usage is TRBJ1-6, with TRBD1 identical over 7 bases. V trimming: 5 bases; J trimming: 10 bases; junction bases outside the gene matches: 11. The germline gives CDR1 SGHTA, CDR2 FQGTGA. The CDR3 runs 15 residues. CDR3 DNA: TGTGCCAGCAGCCCAGGGGGAGACAGCAAGTCACCCCTCCACTTT. Encoded protein: CASSPGGDSKSPLHF.

The rearrangement uses TRBV3-1 (or the pseudogene TRBV3-2) and TRBJ2-2, with 9 bases fitting TRBD1. The trim removed 8 bases at V and 10 bases at J, leaving 11 bases unmatched. The V gene's germline CDR1 is LGHDT and CDR2 YNNKEL (reference sequence). This CDR3 has 14 residues. CDR3 sequence reads: CASSVGTGSVELFF. The CDR3 DNA follows: TGTGCCAGCTCCGTCGGGACAGGGTCTGTGGAGCTGTTTTTT.

The rearrangement joins TRBV5-6 to TRBJ1-5; tentatively, D is TRBD1 (5 bases). CDR1 and CDR2 (germline): SGHDT, YYEEEE. V was trimmed by 2 bases and J by 5 bases, leaving 14 bases between them. The CDR3 is made up of 15 amino acids. The CDR3 sequence is CASSLAADIYQPQHF. For the CDR3, the DNA is TGTGCCAGCAGCTTAGCAGCGGACATCTATCAGCCCCAGCATTTT.

CDR3 nucleotides: TGTGCCAGCAGCCCCTGGACAGGGGGCGGATCCTACGAGCAGTACTTC. It encodes CASSPWTGGGSYEQYF. This rearrangement joins TRBV7-2 to TRBJ2-7, with 11 nucleotides matching TRBD1. Germline values: CDR1 SGHTA, CDR2 FQGNSA. The CDR3 totals 16 residues. The trim removed 5 bases at V and 1 base at J, leaving 7 bases unmatched. Complete variable domain (other parts from reference TRBV7-2 and TRBJ2-7): GAGVSQSPSNKVTEKGKDVELRCDPISGHTALYWYRQSLGQGLEFLIYFQGNSAPDKSGLPSDRFSAERTGGSVSTLTIQRTQQEDSAVYLCASSPWTGGGSYEQYFGPGTRLTVT.

This chain uses TRBV24-1 with TRBJ2-3, with 10 bases lining up with TRBD1. The CDR3 sequence is 15 residues long. The germline V gene encodes CDR1 KGHDR and CDR2 SFDVKD. The trim removed 5 bases at V and 2 bases at J, leaving 3 bases unmatched. CDR3 loop: CATSGGTGVTDTQYF. The CDR3 bases are TGTGCCACCAGTGGGGGGACAGGGGTCACAGATACGCAGTATTTT.

This clone was observed a single time. V gene TRBV29-1 combines with J gene TRBJ1-5; no firm D call. In germline, CDR1 is SQVTM, CDR2 ANQGSEA. V was clipped by 3 bases and J by 7 bases, with 13 bases between them. The length of the CDR3 is 13 residues. The CDR3 coding sequence is TGCAGCGTTGATTCAGGTATTGGACAGCCCCAGCATTTT. This encodes CSVDSGIGQPQHF.

V gene TRBV5-1 combines with J gene TRBJ1-3, with TRBD1 matching 8 bases. The CDR3 has 15 residues. Germline lookup yields CDR1 SGHRS and CDR2 YFSETQ. Trimming removed 4 bases from V and 7 bases from J; junction bases left unmatched: 10. CDR3 sequence reads: CASSRAAGGRNTIYF. CDR3 sequence (DNA): TGCGCCAGCAGCCGGGCGGCAGGGGGCAGGAACACCATATATTTT.

A remark on this clone: This is likely a read error, given that the CDR3 carries no conserved phenylalanine or tryptophan at its end. The DNA is left out, because the CDR3 cannot be placed on it with certainty; the CDR3 is given as TCRdb lists it. The CDR3 spells CASSIVGGVDREI. This chain joins TRBV5-4 and TRBJ1-1. The CDR3 spans 13 residues, counting both ends. Per germline, CDR1 SGHNT and CDR2 YYREEE (reference sequence).

This sequence joins TRBV6-1 and TRBJ2-3; 7 positions match TRBD1. The CDR3 consists of 16 residues. Germline loops: CDR1 MNHNS, CDR2 SASEGT. Trimming removed 3 bases from V and 2 bases from J; junction bases left unmatched: 8. CDR3 amino acids: CASSERAGTATDTQYF. CDR3 nucleotides: TGTGCCAGCAGTGAGCGGGCCGGGACAGCCACAGATACGCAGTATTTT.

The chain's CDR3 is CSATDGYGADTQYF. The CDR3 DNA follows: TGCAGCGCCACGGACGGCTACGGAGCAGATACGCAGTATTTT. This chain links TRBV29-1 with TRBJ2-3; D not certain. With 7 bases removed from V and 4 bases from J, the gap between germline ends came to 18 bases. The germline CDR1 and CDR2 sequences are SQVTM and ANQGSEA. CDR3 size: 14 residues.

The chain has TRBV27 and TRBJ1-2; TRBD1 aligns across 7 bases. Germline CDR1 reads MNHEY; CDR2 reads SMNVEV (reference sequence). The junction had 10 bases not matched to a gene; V was cut back by 9 bases and J by 3 bases. The CDR3 length is 14 residues. Written as DNA, the CDR3 is TGTGCCAGTACACTATCTCAGGGGGACTATGGCTACACCTTC. Translation gives CASTLSQGDYGYTF.

The chain has TRBV7-9 and TRBJ2-7, with no clear D. The length of the CDR3 is 13 residues. The germline CDR1 and CDR2 sequences are SEHNR and FQNEAQ (reference sequence). V gave up 2 bases and J gave up 2 bases, with 7 bases separating them. The DNA for the CDR3 is TGTGCCAGCAGCTTATTTGAGGCCTACGAGCAGTACTTC. Its translation: CASSLFEAYEQYF.

The V call is TRBV4-3, the J call TRBJ1-2, with D perhaps TRBD1 (6 bases). The germline V gene has CDR1 LGHNA and CDR2 YSLEER. V shed 3 bases and J shed 0 bases, with 11 bases lying between them. The CDR3 covers 15 residues. DNA for the CDR3: TGCGCCAGCAGCCACTACGACAGGACTAACTATGGCTACACCTTC. The encoded protein is CASSHYDRTNYGYTF.

This chain links TRBV19 with TRBJ1-6, with unresolved D. This CDR3 has 12 residues. V dropped 5 bases and J dropped 11 bases, with 10 bases sitting between them. Germline lookup yields CDR1 LNHDA and CDR2 SQIVND (reference sequence). CDR3 loop: CASSSGPTPLHF. CDR3 DNA sequence: TGTGCCAGTAGTTCCGGACCCACACCCCTCCACTTT.

The chain employs TRBV12-3 or TRBV12-4 and TRBJ2-7, with 9 bases matching TRBD1. V lost 3 bases and J lost 13; bases outside the gene matches: 4. The CDR3 totals 11 residues. CDR3 amino acids: CASSLGQGIYF. CDR3 bases: TGTGCCAGCAGTTTGGGACAGGGAATATACTTC.

The chain has TRBV5-1 and TRBJ2-3; 7 bases match TRBD2. The CDR3 has 15 residues. CDR1 is SGHRS and CDR2 is YFSETQ in the germline V gene. Trimming at V came to 4 bases and at J to 6 bases, leaving 11 bases not matched to a gene. The CDR3 is CASSRSLADGDTQYF. CDR3 nucleotides: TGCGCCAGCAGCCGCTCCCTAGCGGACGGGGATACGCAGTATTTT.

The rearrangement uses TRBV7-2 and TRBJ1-1, with a tentative D call TRBD1 (5 bases). CDR1 and CDR2 from the germline V gene are SGHTA and FQGNSA. The CDR3 loop spans 13 amino acids. Trimming removed 5 bases from V and 2 bases from J, with 9 bases in between. The CDR3 DNA is TGTGCCAGCAGCACCCAGGGTAACACTGAAGCTTTCTTT. Encoded protein: CASSTQGNTEAFF.

This clone has at least ten counts. The chain has TRBV29-1 and TRBJ2-2, with TRBD1 identical over 7 bases. CDR3 length: 11 residues. V shed 7 bases and J 5 bases; nucleotides not matched to a gene: 1. Germline CDR1 SQVTM, CDR2 ANQGSEA. The CDR3 protein is CSATGTGELFF. The DNA for the CDR3 is TGCAGCGCGACAGGGACCGGGGAGCTGTTTTTT.